Listed here are 2 T cell receptor beta chains from one sample, sequenced in a study of cytomegalovirus exposure and HLA in healthy donors. The PCR ran on 60 Vbeta and 13 Jbeta primers. Here immunoSEQ multiplex PCR was the method, and the copy in TCRdb shows in-frame clones only, minus some. This sample has 160,000 or so clones; around 77% occur once, and the top ten carry over 1.1%. The source material was PBMCs. The receptors stem from a man between 60 and 70 years old in good health and CMV-seronegative.

The chain is built from TRBV6-5 and TRBJ1-3; D is undetermined. V shed 6 bases and J shed 0 bases, with 9 bases lying between them. The CDR3 has 14 residues. CDR1 MNHEY and CDR2 SVGAGI come from the germline V gene. CDR3 nucleotide sequence: TGTGCCAGCAGATCCGTAGTCTCTGGAAACACCATATATTTT. It translates to CASRSVVSGNTIYF.

The V call is TRBV18, the J call TRBJ2-1; 9 positions match TRBD2. This CDR3 region has 15 residues. Trimming cost V 3 bases and J 8 bases; bases outside gene matches: 8. Per germline, CDR1 KGHSH and CDR2 LQKENI. DNA of the CDR3: TGTGCCAGCTCACCCGGGCGGGGGGGCGAACATGAGCAGTTCTTC. Encoded protein: CASSPGRGGEHEQFF.